This passage covers 29 T cell receptor beta chains from one sample sequenced in a study of cytomegalovirus exposure and HLA in healthy donors. The PCR employed 60 Vbeta primers together with 13 Jbeta primers. The method was immunoSEQ multiplex PCR; TCRdb's version includes in-frame clones alone and lacks a portion of them. Of about 140,000 clones listed, about three quarters were seen once; the top ten hold around 1.9%. The sample consisted of PBMCs. The receptors were gathered from a man aged 40-49 years in good health and CMV-seronegative.

This clone was seen only a few times. The V and J genes are TRBV28 and TRBJ2-7; the D gene is possibly TRBD1 (6 bases). The CDR3 loop spans 16 amino acids. Germline V gene lookup returns CDR1 MDHEN and CDR2 SYDVKM. Trimming took 7 bases from V and 6 from J, leaving 25 bases between them. The CDR3, as DNA: TGTGCCAGCACGGCAACCCTCGGACAGCAGGTGGGCGAGCAGTACTTC. It translates to CASTATLGQQVGEQYF. The complete variable domain, with remaining parts taken from reference TRBV28 and TRBJ2-7, reads DVKVTQSSRYLVKRTGEKVFLECVQDMDHENMFWYRQDPGLGLRLIYFSYDVKMKEKGDIPEGYSVSREKKERFSLILESASTNQTSMYLCASTATLGQQVGEQYFGPGTRLTVT.

The chain links TRBV28 to TRBJ2-1; weak D call: TRBD2 (5 bases). Germline values: CDR1 MDHEN, CDR2 SYDVKM. The CDR3 runs to 12 residues. Between the trimmed V and J ends, which lost 5 bases and 10 bases, there was a span of 12 bases. The CDR3 nucleotides read TGTGCCAGCAGTCCGAGGGATCGGGAGCAGTTCTTC. Protein product: CASSPRDREQFF.

J is TRBJ1-3 and V is TRBV15, with a tentative D call TRBD1 (6 bases). The CDR3 sequence is 15 residues long. Germline V gene sequence: CDR1 LNHNV, CDR2 YYDKDF (reference sequence). Trimming removed 4 bases from V and 2 bases from J, with 12 bases in between. The CDR3 sequence: CATSIFRGTGNTIYF. Written as DNA, the CDR3 is TGTGCCACCAGCATCTTCAGGGGCACTGGAAACACCATATATTTT.

In its sample, this clone was seen once. This chain links TRBV6-1 with TRBJ2-7; no definite D call. Germline CDR1 and CDR2: MNHNS and SASEGT. This CDR3 comprises 14 residues. Trimming stripped 3 bases from V and 2 bases from J, with 11 bases between. As DNA, the CDR3 is TGTGCCAGCAGTGACCCAGGTCCCACCTACGAGCAGTACTTC. It specifies CASSDPGPTYEQYF.

The chain recombines TRBV28 with TRBJ2-3, with 8 bases aligning to TRBD2. Germline CDR1 MDHEN, CDR2 SYDVKM. The CDR3 sequence is 16 residues long. V shed 2 bases and J 1 base; nucleotides not matched to a gene: 5. The CDR3 DNA reads TGTGCCAGCAGTTTACGGGGGGGCGGGGGCACAGATACGCAGTATTTT. Translated: CASSLRGGGGTDTQYF. Filled out from reference TRBV28 and TRBJ2-3, the complete variable domain reads DVKVTQSSRYLVKRTGEKVFLECVQDMDHENMFWYRQDPGLGLRLIYFSYDVKMKEKGDIPEGYSVSREKKERFSLILESASTNQTSMYLCASSLRGGGGTDTQYFGPGTRLTVL.

There are a few counts of this clone. V and J are TRBV19 and TRBJ1-2, with D perhaps TRBD1 (6 bases). CDR1 is LNHDA, CDR2 SQIVND, per germline (reference sequence). V lost 3 bases, J lost 1 base, and 12 bases lay in between. The CDR3 sequence is 15 residues long. The CDR3 sequence is CASSMNRVGNYGYTF. DNA of the CDR3: TGTGCCAGTAGTATGAACAGGGTGGGTAACTATGGCTACACCTTC.

The rearrangement joins TRBV4-1 to TRBJ2-7; the match to TRBD1 covers 8 bases. V lost 4 bases and J lost 3; bases outside the gene matches: 11. CDR1 is MGHRA and CDR2 is YSYEKL in the germline V gene. This CDR3 contains 16 residues. CDR3 protein: CASSPYDRGARYEQYF. CDR3 coding DNA: TGCGCCAGCAGCCCCTACGACAGGGGTGCTCGCTACGAGCAGTACTTC.

The rearrangement joins TRBV30 to TRBJ2-1, with 11 nucleotides matching TRBD2. Looked up from germline, CDR1 is GTSNPN and CDR2 is SVGIG (reference sequence). V was pared by 0 bases and J by 12 bases, with 4 bases of the junction left unmatched. There are 13 residues in the CDR3. As DNA, the CDR3 is TGTGCCTGGAGTGTACTAGCGGGAGACGGGCAGTTCTTC. Translated: CAWSVLAGDGQFF. Variable domain in full (rest from reference TRBV30 and TRBJ2-1): SQTIHQWPATLVQPVGSPLSLECTVEGTSNPNLYWYRQAAGRGLQLLFYSVGIGQISSEVPQNLSASRPQDRQFILSSKKLLLSDSGFYLCAWSVLAGDGQFFGPGTRLTVL.

This clone was detected only a few times. J is TRBJ2-5 and V is TRBV7-9, with D unclear. The J call is uncertain, as TRBJ2-7 better fits the DNA end. Germline lookup yields CDR1 SEHNR and CDR2 FQNEAQ (reference sequence). The CDR3 runs 11 residues. CDR3 sequence: CASSLVSEQYF. The CDR3 bases are TGTGCCAGCAGCTTAGTTTCCGAGCAGTACTTC.

There are a few counts of this clone. V gene TRBV7-2 combines with J gene TRBJ2-3, with D possibly being TRBD1 (6 bases). The V end lost 3 bases, the J end lost 5 bases, and 6 bases lay between the germline ends. The length of the CDR3 is 12 residues. Germline V gene sequence: CDR1 SGHTA, CDR2 FQGNSA. CDR3 residues: CASSLTGDTQYF. In DNA, the CDR3 is TGTGCCAGCAGCTTGACAGGAGATACGCAGTATTTT. The full variable domain, rest sourced from reference TRBV7-2 and TRBJ2-3, is GAGVSQSPSNKVTEKGKDVELRCDPISGHTALYWYRQSLGQGLEFLIYFQGNSAPDKSGLPSDRFSAERTGGSVSTLTIQRTQQEDSAVYLCASSLTGDTQYFGPGTRLTVL.

This chain connects TRBV5-1 to TRBJ2-7, with 7 bases that match TRBD2. CDR1 is SGHRS and CDR2 is YFSETQ in the germline V gene. Unmatched junction bases numbered 3, after V lost 1 base and J lost 2 bases. The CDR3 is 14 residues long. The CDR3 protein is CASSLLGGTYEQYF. The CDR3 DNA reads TGCGCCAGCAGCTTGTTGGGGGGGACCTACGAGCAGTACTTC.

There are a few counts of this clone. The rearrangement links TRBV23-1 to TRBJ1-2, with 8 nucleotides matching TRBD1. TRBV23-1 qualifies as an ORF whose function is uncertain. Losses at the gene ends were 0 bases for V and 4 bases for J; bases not matched to a gene: 1. The CDR3 sequence is 14 residues long. The CDR3 coding sequence is TGCGCCAGCAGTCAATCCGGACAGGGCTATGGCTACACCTTC. This gives the protein CASSQSGQGYGYTF.

The V gene is TRBV19, the J gene TRBJ2-7, with 9 bases lining up with TRBD1. The CDR3 sequence is 15 residues long. V shed 4 bases and J 5 bases; nucleotides not matched to a gene: 9. Germline CDR1 is LNHDA and CDR2 is SQIVND (reference sequence). The CDR3 loop is CASSRLTGGENEQYF. The CDR3 DNA sequence: TGTGCCAGTAGTAGGCTCACAGGGGGCGAGAACGAGCAGTACTTC.

The CDR3, as DNA: TGTGCCAGCAGTTTAACCGGGATTGGGGTCTACGAGCAGTACTTC. It translates to CASSLTGIGVYEQYF. The chain has TRBV28 and TRBJ2-7, with D possibly being TRBD2 (5 bases). V lost 2 bases and J 3 bases, leaving 14 bases between the germline ends. The CDR3 has 15 amino acids. Germline CDR1 and CDR2: MDHEN and SYDVKM.

V gene TRBV7-8 combines with J gene TRBJ2-2; 10 bases match TRBD1. The V gene's germline CDR1 is SGHVS and CDR2 FQNEAQ. This CDR3 is 16 amino acids long. Germline trimming cut 0 bases from V and 5 bases from J; bases unmatched to any gene: 3. The chain's CDR3 is CASSLAGTGDTGELFF. CDR3 DNA: TGTGCCAGCAGCTTAGCGGGGACAGGGGATACCGGGGAGCTGTTTTTT.

This clone was found once. The gene calls are TRBV19 and TRBJ2-6; 8 bases agree with TRBD1. Germline assignment: CDR1 LNHDA and CDR2 SQIVND (reference sequence). The V gene end was trimmed by 5 bases and the J gene end by 2 bases; junction bases not matched to a gene: 11. The CDR3 covers 18 residues. CDR3 nucleotide sequence: TGTGCCAGTAGTCTCCTCCGGGGACAGGACGCTGGGGCCAACGTCCTGACTTTC. Translation gives CASSLLRGQDAGANVLTF.

The chain couples TRBV6-1 to TRBJ2-7, with 12 bases that match TRBD2. CDR3 length: 17 residues. Germline loops: CDR1 MNHNS, CDR2 SASEGT. V gave up 3 bases and J gave up 3 bases; unmatched junction bases: 9. CDR3 sequence (DNA): TGTGCCAGCAGTGACGTCGGACTAGCGGGGCCTGACTACGAGCAGTACTTC. Translating it yields CASSDVGLAGPDYEQYF.

The chain is built from TRBV7-8 and TRBJ2-1; 8 positions match TRBD2. Germline CDR1 SGHVS, CDR2 FQNEAQ. This CDR3 spans 15 amino acids. J gave up 16 bases and V 1 base, and 15 bases lay outside the gene matches. The CDR3 reads CASSLVGFSGGSCFF. CDR3 bases: TGTGCCAGCAGCTTAGTAGGTTTCAGCGGGGGTTCATGTTTCTTC.

The chain links TRBV19 to TRBJ2-1; 11 bases align to TRBD2. J lost 5 bases, V lost 7 bases, and 7 bases had no gene match. The CDR3 sequence is 15 residues long. Per the germline V gene, CDR1 is LNHDA and CDR2 is SQIVND (reference sequence). The CDR3 spells CASTEIAGGDNEQFF. The DNA of the CDR3 is TGTGCCAGTACGGAGATAGCGGGGGGGGACAATGAGCAGTTCTTC.

The J gene is TRBJ1-2, the V gene TRBV5-1, with D possibly being TRBD1 (5 bases). The germline CDR1 and CDR2 sequences are SGHRS and YFSETQ. The V gene lost 2 bases and the J gene lost 8 bases, with 19 bases spanning the gap. The CDR3 sequence is 15 residues long. CDR3 loop: CASSLNQGPSGGYTF. In DNA form, the CDR3 reads TGCGCCAGCAGCTTAAACCAGGGCCCTAGTGGCGGCTACACCTTC.

This chain uses TRBV4-1 with TRBJ2-7; 11 bases agree with TRBD2. The germline CDR1 and CDR2 sequences are MGHRA and YSYEKL. V shed 2 bases, J shed 5 bases, and the junction held 11 bases outside the gene matches. CDR3 size: 17 residues. CDR3 DNA: TGCGCCAGCAGCCAACTAGCGGGAGGCGAAGCCGTCCACGAGCAGTACTTC. Its protein is CASSQLAGGEAVHEQYF.

This clone showed up just a few times. This chain uses TRBV6-4 with TRBJ2-2; D may be TRBD2 (6 bases). Germline CDR1 is MRHNA and CDR2 is SNTAGT. The CDR3 has 14 amino acids. The germline V and J ends were trimmed by 0 bases and 4 bases, with 6 bases remaining between them. Here the CDR3 DNA reads TGTGCCAGCAGTGACTCGGGGGGCACCGGGGAGCTGTTTTTT. It yields the protein CASSDSGGTGELFF.

The rearrangement joins TRBV29-1 to TRBJ2-3; weak D call: TRBD2 (5 bases). Germline V lookup: CDR1 SQVTM, CDR2 ANQGSEA. The CDR3 runs to 13 residues. Deletions cut 6 bases from V and 2 bases from J, with 12 bases between. The CDR3 DNA sequence: TGCAGCGTCGTAGAGGGTCCCACAGATACGCAGTATTTT. It encodes CSVVEGPTDTQYF.

V gene TRBV7-9 combines with J gene TRBJ2-5, with 8 bases aligning to TRBD2. This CDR3 comprises 14 residues. V dropped 3 bases and J dropped 5; count of bases not matched to a gene: 5. In germline, CDR1 is SEHNR, CDR2 FQNEAQ (reference sequence). The DNA for the CDR3 is TGTGCCAGCAGCTTTAGCGGGACTTGGGAGACCCAGTACTTC. The encoded protein is CASSFSGTWETQYF.

J is TRBJ2-5 and V is TRBV4-3, with D maybe TRBD2 (6 bases). CDR1 is LGHNA and CDR2 is YSLEER in the germline V gene. V shed 4 bases and J shed 5 bases, with 11 bases lying between them. This CDR3 comprises 13 residues. CDR3 amino acids: CASSPAGSETQYF. CDR3 DNA: TGCGCCAGCAGCCCGGCGGGGTCCGAGACCCAGTACTTC.

This sequence joins TRBV7-2 and TRBJ2-2, with D unclear. Between the trimmed V and J ends, which lost 5 bases and 4 bases, there was a span of 11 bases. This CDR3 is built from 14 residues. Germline V gene lookup returns CDR1 SGHTA and CDR2 FQGNSA. The CDR3 DNA follows: TGTGCCAGCAGCCCCGAAGCTACCACCGGGGAGCTGTTTTTT. This encodes CASSPEATTGELFF.

The CDR3 reads CAIGTKPLSGNTIYF. In DNA, the CDR3 is TGTGCCATCGGGACAAAGCCCCTCTCTGGAAACACCATATATTTT. This sequence joins TRBV10-3 and TRBJ1-3, with D maybe TRBD1 (6 bases). V shed 8 bases and J shed 0 bases, with 14 bases lying between them. The V gene's germline CDR1 is ENHRY and CDR2 SYGVKD. This CDR3 has 15 amino acids.

The V call is TRBV10-3, the J call TRBJ2-5; D is unresolved. Trimming pared 3 bases from V and 3 bases from J, leaving 8 bases between. The germline CDR1 and CDR2 sequences are ENHRY and SYGVKD. The CDR3 covers 13 residues. The CDR3 region is CAISDNYEETQYF. CDR3 nucleotide sequence: TGTGCCATCAGTGACAACTATGAAGAGACCCAGTACTTC.

V usage is TRBV28 and J usage is TRBJ2-2, with TRBD1 identical over 7 bases. Trimming cost V 5 bases and J 6 bases; bases outside gene matches: 9. The CDR3 totals 15 residues. Germline CDR1 MDHEN, CDR2 SYDVKM. CDR3 residues: CASSPRPQGSGELFF. In DNA, the CDR3 is TGTGCCAGCAGTCCAAGACCACAGGGGTCCGGGGAGCTGTTTTTT. The whole variable domain, remainder taken from reference TRBV28 and TRBJ2-2, is DVKVTQSSRYLVKRTGEKVFLECVQDMDHENMFWYRQDPGLGLRLIYFSYDVKMKEKGDIPEGYSVSREKKERFSLILESASTNQTSMYLCASSPRPQGSGELFFGEGSRLTVL.